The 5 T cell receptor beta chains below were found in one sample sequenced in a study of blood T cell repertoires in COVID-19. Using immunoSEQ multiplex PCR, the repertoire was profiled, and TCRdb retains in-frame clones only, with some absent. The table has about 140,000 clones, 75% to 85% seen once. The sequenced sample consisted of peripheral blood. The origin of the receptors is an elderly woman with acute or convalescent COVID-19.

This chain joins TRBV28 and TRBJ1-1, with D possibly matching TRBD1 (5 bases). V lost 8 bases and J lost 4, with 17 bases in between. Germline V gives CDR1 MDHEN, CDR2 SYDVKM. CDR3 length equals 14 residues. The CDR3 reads CASGGWVLSTEAFF. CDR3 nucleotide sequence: TGTGCCAGCGGGGGGTGGGTTTTGAGCACTGAAGCTTTCTTT.

The CDR3 loop is CASSLGGGIYGYTF. CDR3 bases: TGTGCCAGCAGCTTGGGGGGAGGTATCTATGGCTACACCTTC. The rearrangement uses TRBV28 and TRBJ1-2; D may be TRBD1 (5 bases). V gave up 6 bases and J gave up 4 bases, with 15 bases separating them. CDR3 length equals 14 residues. Germline CDR1 and CDR2: MDHEN and SYDVKM.

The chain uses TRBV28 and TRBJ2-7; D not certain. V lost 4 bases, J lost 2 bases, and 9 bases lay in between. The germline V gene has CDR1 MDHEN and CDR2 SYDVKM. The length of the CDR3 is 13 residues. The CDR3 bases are TGTGCCAGCAGTTCTCCCCCTCCCTACGAGCAGTACTTC. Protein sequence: CASSSPPPYEQYF.

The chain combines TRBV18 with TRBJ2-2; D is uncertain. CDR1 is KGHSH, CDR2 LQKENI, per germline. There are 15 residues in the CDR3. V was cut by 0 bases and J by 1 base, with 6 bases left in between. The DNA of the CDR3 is TGTGCCAGCTCACCACCCCAGGTGAACACCGGGGAGCTGTTTTTT. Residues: CASSPPQVNTGELFF.

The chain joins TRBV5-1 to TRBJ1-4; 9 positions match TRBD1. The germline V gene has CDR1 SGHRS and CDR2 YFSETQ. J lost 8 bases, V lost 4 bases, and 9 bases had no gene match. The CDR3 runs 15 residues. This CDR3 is CASSPTGGLGEKLFF. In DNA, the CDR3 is TGCGCCAGCAGCCCTACAGGGGGCTTAGGGGAAAAACTGTTTTTT. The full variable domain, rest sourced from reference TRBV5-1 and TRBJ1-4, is KAGVTQTPRYLIKTRGQQVTLSCSPISGHRSVSWYQQTPGQGLQFLFEYFSETQRNKGNFPGRFSGRQFSNSRSEMNVSTLELGDSALYLCASSPTGGLGEKLFFGSGTQLSVL.